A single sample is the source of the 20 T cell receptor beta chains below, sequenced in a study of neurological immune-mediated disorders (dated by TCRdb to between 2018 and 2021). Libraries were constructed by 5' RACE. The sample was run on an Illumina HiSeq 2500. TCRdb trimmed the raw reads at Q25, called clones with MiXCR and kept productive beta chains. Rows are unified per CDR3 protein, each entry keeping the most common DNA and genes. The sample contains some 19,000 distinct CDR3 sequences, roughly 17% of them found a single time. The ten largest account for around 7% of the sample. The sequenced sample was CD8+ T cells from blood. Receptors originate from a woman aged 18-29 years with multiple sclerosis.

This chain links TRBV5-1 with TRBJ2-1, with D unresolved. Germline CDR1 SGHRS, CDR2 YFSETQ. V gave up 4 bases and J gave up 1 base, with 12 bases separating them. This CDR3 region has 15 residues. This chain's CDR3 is CASSKENWSYNEQFF. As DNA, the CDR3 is TGCGCCAGCAGCAAGGAGAATTGGTCCTACAATGAGCAGTTCTTC.

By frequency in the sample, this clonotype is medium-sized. As DNA, the CDR3 is TGTGCCAGCAGCTTGCCAGGGCTCACTGAAGCTTTCTTT. The encoded protein is CASSLPGLTEAFF. This rearrangement joins TRBV5-8 to TRBJ1-1, with D possibly matching TRBD1 (5 bases). The CDR3 loop spans 13 amino acids. V was pared by 1 base and J by 4 bases, with 8 bases between. Germline V gives CDR1 SGHTS, CDR2 YDEGEE.

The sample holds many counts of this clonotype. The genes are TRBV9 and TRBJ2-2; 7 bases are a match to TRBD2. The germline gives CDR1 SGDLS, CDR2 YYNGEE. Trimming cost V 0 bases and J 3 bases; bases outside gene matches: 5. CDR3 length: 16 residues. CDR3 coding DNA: TGTGCCAGCAGCGTAGTTGCAGGGAGGGACACCGGGGAGCTGTTTTTT. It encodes CASSVVAGRDTGELFF.

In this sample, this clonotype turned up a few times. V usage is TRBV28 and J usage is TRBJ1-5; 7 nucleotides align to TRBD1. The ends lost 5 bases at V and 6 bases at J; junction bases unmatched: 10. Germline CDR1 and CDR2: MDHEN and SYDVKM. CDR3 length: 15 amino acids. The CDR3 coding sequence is TGTGCCAGCAGTGTACCGGGACAGTCCGGTCAGCCCCAGCATTTT. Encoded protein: CASSVPGQSGQPQHF. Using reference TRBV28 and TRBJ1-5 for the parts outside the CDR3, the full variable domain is DVKVTQSSRYLVKRTGEKVFLECVQDMDHENMFWYRQDPGLGLRLIYFSYDVKMKEKGDIPEGYSVSREKKERFSLILESASTNQTSMYLCASSVPGQSGQPQHFGDGTRLSIL.

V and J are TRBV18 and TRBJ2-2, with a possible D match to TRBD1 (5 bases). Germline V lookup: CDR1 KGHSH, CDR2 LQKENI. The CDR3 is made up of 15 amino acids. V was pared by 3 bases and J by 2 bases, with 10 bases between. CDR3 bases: TGTGCCAGCTCACCGGACACGGTTAACACCGGGGAGCTGTTTTTT. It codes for CASSPDTVNTGELFF.

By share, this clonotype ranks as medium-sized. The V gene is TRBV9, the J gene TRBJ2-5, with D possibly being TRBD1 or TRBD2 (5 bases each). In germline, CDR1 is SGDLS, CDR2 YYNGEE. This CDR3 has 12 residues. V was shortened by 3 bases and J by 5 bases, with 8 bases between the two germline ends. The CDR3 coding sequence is TGTGCCAGCAGCGGAGGGGCGGAGACCCAGTACTTC. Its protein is CASSGGAETQYF.

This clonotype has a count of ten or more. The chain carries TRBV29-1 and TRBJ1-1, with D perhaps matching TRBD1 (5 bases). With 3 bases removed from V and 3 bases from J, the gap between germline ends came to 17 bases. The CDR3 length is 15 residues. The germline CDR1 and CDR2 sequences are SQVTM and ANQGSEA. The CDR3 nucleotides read TGCAGCGTTGATTGGGGGGGGGGTTCGGACACTGAAGCTTTCTTT. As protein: CSVDWGGGSDTEAFF.

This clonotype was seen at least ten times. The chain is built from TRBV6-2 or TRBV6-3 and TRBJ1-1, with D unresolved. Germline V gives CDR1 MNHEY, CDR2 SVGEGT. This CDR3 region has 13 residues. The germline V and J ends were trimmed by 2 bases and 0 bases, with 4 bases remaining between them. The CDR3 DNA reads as TGTGCCAGCAGTTACGTATTGAACACTGAAGCTTTCTTT. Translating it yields CASSYVLNTEAFF.

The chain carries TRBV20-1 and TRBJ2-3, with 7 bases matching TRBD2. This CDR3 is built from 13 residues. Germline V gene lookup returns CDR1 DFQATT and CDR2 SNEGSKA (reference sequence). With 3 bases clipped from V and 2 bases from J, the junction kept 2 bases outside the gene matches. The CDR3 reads CSASGGNTDTQYF. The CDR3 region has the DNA TGCAGTGCTAGCGGGGGGAACACAGATACGCAGTATTTT.

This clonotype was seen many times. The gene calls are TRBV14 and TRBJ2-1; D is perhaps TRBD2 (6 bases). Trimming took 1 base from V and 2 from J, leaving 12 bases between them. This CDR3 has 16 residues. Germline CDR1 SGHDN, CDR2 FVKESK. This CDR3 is CASSQVGRSAYNEQFF. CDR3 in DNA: TGTGCCAGCAGCCAAGTGGGGAGGTCGGCCTACAATGAGCAGTTCTTC.

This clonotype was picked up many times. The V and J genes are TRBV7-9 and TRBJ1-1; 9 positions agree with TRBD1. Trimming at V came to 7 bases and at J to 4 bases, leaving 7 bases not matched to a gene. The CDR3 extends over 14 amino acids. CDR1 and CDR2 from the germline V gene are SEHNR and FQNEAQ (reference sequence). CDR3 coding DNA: TGTGCCAGCACCCTAACGACAGGGGGCACTGAAGCTTTCTTT. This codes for CASTLTTGGTEAFF.

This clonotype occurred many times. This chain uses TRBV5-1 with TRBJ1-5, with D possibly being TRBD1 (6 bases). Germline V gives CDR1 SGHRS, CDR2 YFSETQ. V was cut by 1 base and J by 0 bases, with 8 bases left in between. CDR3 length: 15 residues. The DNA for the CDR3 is TGCGCCAGCAGCTTGACAGGGAATAGCAATCAGCCCCAGCATTTT. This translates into CASSLTGNSNQPQHF.

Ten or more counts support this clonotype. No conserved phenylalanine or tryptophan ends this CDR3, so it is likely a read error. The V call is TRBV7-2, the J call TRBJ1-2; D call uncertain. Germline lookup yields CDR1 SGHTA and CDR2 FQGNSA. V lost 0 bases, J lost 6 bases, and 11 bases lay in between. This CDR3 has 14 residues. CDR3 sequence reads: CASSLAVRSHGYTL. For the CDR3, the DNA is TGTGCCAGCAGCTTAGCTGTCAGGTCCCATGGCTACACCCTC.

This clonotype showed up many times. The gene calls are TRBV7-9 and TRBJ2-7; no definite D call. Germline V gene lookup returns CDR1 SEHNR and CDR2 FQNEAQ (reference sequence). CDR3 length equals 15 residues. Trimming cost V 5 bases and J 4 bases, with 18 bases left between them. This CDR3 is CASSPPENRPYEQYV. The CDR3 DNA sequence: TGTGCCAGCAGCCCCCCCGAAAACCGGCCATACGAGCAGTACGTC.

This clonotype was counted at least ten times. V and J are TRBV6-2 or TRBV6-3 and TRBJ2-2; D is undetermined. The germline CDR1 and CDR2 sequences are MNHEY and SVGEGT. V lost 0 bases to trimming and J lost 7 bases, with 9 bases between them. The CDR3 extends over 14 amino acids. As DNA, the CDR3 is TGTGCCAGCAGTTACTCGACCAGCATCGGGGAGCTGTTTTTT. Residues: CASSYSTSIGELFF.

CDR3 nucleotide sequence: TGCAGCGTTGTTAGCGAGCAGTACGTC. Translating gives CSVVSEQYV. This chain connects TRBV29-1 to TRBJ2-7, with D unresolved. Germline V gene lookup returns CDR1 SQVTM and CDR2 ANQGSEA. The CDR3 sequence is 9 residues long. Between the trimmed V and J ends, which lost 4 bases and 6 bases, there was a span of 4 bases.

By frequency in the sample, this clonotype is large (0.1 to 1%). For the CDR3, the DNA is TGTGCCACCAGCAGTAGCAATCAGCCCCAGCATTTT. The encoded protein is CATSSSNQPQHF. This rearrangement joins TRBV15 to TRBJ1-5; unclear D gene. The germline CDR1 and CDR2 sequences are LNHNV and YYDKDF (reference sequence). V was pared by 3 bases and J by 0 bases, with 0 bases between. The CDR3 contains 12 residues.

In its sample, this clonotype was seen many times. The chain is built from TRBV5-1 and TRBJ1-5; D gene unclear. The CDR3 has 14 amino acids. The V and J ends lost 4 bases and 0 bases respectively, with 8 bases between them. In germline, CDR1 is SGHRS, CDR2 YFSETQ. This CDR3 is CASSPDASNQPQHF. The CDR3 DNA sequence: TGCGCCAGCAGCCCCGACGCTAGCAATCAGCCCCAGCATTTT.

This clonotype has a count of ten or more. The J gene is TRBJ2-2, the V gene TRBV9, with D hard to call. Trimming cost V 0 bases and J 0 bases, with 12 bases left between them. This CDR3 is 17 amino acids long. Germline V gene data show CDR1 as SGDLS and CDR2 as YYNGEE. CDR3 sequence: CASSVDSTSPNTGELFF. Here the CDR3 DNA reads TGTGCCAGCAGCGTAGACTCGACCTCCCCGAACACCGGGGAGCTGTTTTTT. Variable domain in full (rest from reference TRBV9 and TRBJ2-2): DSGVTQTPKHLITATGQRVTLRCSPRSGDLSVYWYQQSLDQGLQFLIQYYNGEERAKGNILERFSAQQFPDLHSELNLSSLELGDSALYFCASSVDSTSPNTGELFFGEGSRLTVL.

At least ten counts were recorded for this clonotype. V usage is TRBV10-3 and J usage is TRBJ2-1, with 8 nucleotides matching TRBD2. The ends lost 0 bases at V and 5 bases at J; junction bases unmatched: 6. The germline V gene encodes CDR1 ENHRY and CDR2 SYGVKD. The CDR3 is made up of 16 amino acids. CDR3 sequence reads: CAISESKRGPNNEQFF. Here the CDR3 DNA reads TGTGCCATCAGTGAGTCAAAGCGGGGGCCAAACAATGAGCAGTTCTTC.